A selection of T cell receptor beta chains follows, all from one sample in a study of cytomegalovirus exposure and HLA in healthy donors. The table came from immunoSEQ multiplex PCR; TCRdb's copy has only in-frame clones and leaves some out. The repertoire holds 130,000 to 150,000 clones, about 83% seen once, with approximately 13% in the top ten. The sequencing input was PBMCs. The source of these receptors is a man aged 40-50 years in good health and CMV-seropositive. Both conserved end residues are part of each CDR3. The D gene is left open where the match is weak. Size values are once, few and many counts, or a class for expanded clones, and some rows have none.

abundance: few; j_gene: TRBJ2-3; d_gene: .; v_gene: TRBV10-3; CDR3aa: CAISDRVGTDTQYF; CDR3nt: TGTGCCATCAGTGACAGGGTCGGGACAGATACGCAGTATTTT
abundance: .; j_gene: TRBJ1-2; d_gene: .; v_gene: TRBV19; CDR3aa: CASSIHDSSGNYGYTF; CDR3nt: TGTGCCAGTAGTATACATGACAGCTCAGGGAACTATGGCTACACCTTC
abundance: .; j_gene: TRBJ2-2; d_gene: .; v_gene: TRBV10-3; CDR3aa: CAISPFSRSNTGELFF; CDR3nt: TGTGCCATCAGCCCTTTTTCGCGGAGTAACACCGGGGAGCTGTTTTTT
abundance: once; j_gene: TRBJ1-4; d_gene: .; v_gene: TRBV29-1; CDR3aa: CSVAQRGPNEKLFF; CDR3nt: TGCAGCGTTGCTCAACGAGGGCCTAATGAAAAACTGTTTTTT
abundance: few; j_gene: TRBJ2-2; d_gene: TRBD2; v_gene: TRBV27; CDR3aa: CASSWESGRANTGELFF; CDR3nt: TGTGCCAGCAGTTGGGAAAGCGGGAGGGCCAACACCGGGGAGCTGTTTTTT
abundance: .; j_gene: TRBJ1-2; d_gene: .; v_gene: TRBV28; CDR3aa: CASSRHRNHYGYTF; CDR3nt: TGTGCCAGCAGCCGTCACAGGAACCACTATGGCTACACCTTC
abundance: .; j_gene: TRBJ2-1; d_gene: TRBD2; v_gene: TRBV7-2; CDR3aa: CASSSPTSGSNEQFF; CDR3nt: TGTGCCAGCAGCTCACCGACTAGCGGGAGCAATGAGCAGTTCTTC
abundance: .; j_gene: TRBJ1-2; d_gene: .; v_gene: TRBV27; CDR3aa: CASSFNSAYGYTF; CDR3nt: TGTGCCAGCAGTTTCAACAGTGCGTATGGCTACACCTTC
abundance: .; j_gene: TRBJ1-1; d_gene: .; v_gene: TRBV18; CDR3aa: CASSPSMTANTEAFF; CDR3nt: TGTGCCAGCTCACCTTCCATGACAGCGAACACTGAAGCTTTCTTT
abundance: .; j_gene: TRBJ2-6; d_gene: TRBD2; v_gene: TRBV2; CDR3aa: CASSEQHSGSGGANVLTF; CDR3nt: TGTGCCAGCAGTGAACAACATAGCGGGAGTGGTGGGGCCAACGTCCTGACTTTC
abundance: .; j_gene: TRBJ1-2; d_gene: TRBD1; v_gene: TRBV6-6; CDR3aa: CASGQGALGYTF; CDR3nt: TGTGCCAGCGGACAGGGGGCGCTGGGCTACACCTTC
abundance: .; j_gene: TRBJ2-2; d_gene: TRBD2; v_gene: TRBV4-2; CDR3aa: CASSRTPSGRYFNTGELFF; CDR3nt: TGTGCCAGCAGCCGGACCCCTAGCGGGAGGTACTTTAACACCGGGGAGCTGTTTTTT
abundance: .; j_gene: TRBJ2-1; d_gene: .; v_gene: TRBV18; CDR3aa: CASSPTYRDNEQFF; CDR3nt: TGTGCCAGCTCACCGACCTACAGGGATAATGAGCAGTTCTTC
abundance: .; j_gene: TRBJ2-5; d_gene: .; v_gene: TRBV29-1; CDR3aa: CSARLAAIQETQYF; CDR3nt: TGCAGCGCCCGACTTGCGGCGATCCAAGAGACCCAGTACTTC
abundance: .; j_gene: TRBJ2-5; d_gene: .; v_gene: TRBV6-1; CDR3aa: CASFRREPYQETQYF; CDR3nt: TGTGCCAGCTTTAGACGGGAACCGTACCAAGAGACCCAGTACTTC
abundance: few; j_gene: TRBJ2-1; d_gene: .; v_gene: TRBV20-1; CDR3aa: CSARSDNEQFF; CDR3nt: TGCAGTGCTAGATCGGACAATGAGCAGTTCTTC
abundance: .; j_gene: TRBJ2-1; d_gene: .; v_gene: TRBV7-9; CDR3aa: CASSLRGQKNEQFF; CDR3nt: TGTGCCAGCAGCTTAAGAGGGCAGAAGAATGAGCAGTTCTTC
abundance: .; j_gene: TRBJ1-1; d_gene: TRBD1; v_gene: TRBV27; CDR3aa: CASATGYINTEAFF; CDR3nt: TGTGCCAGCGCGACAGGGTATATCAACACTGAAGCTTTCTTT
abundance: .; j_gene: TRBJ1-1; d_gene: .; v_gene: TRBV7-9; CDR3aa: CASSLGRQDEAFF; CDR3nt: TGTGCCAGCAGCTTAGGGAGACAGGATGAAGCTTTCTTT
abundance: .; j_gene: TRBJ2-2; d_gene: .; v_gene: TRBV9; CDR3aa: CASSVERGGDTGELFF; CDR3nt: TGTGCCAGCAGCGTAGAGAGGGGGGGTGACACCGGGGAGCTGTTTTTT
abundance: .; j_gene: TRBJ2-3; d_gene: TRBD2; v_gene: TRBV13; CDR3aa: CASAPRSGSRADTQYF; CDR3nt: TGTGCCAGCGCCCCAAGAAGCGGGAGTAGAGCAGATACGCAGTATTTT
abundance: .; j_gene: TRBJ2-2; d_gene: TRBD1; v_gene: TRBV5-4; CDR3aa: CASSPGQGADTGELFF; CDR3nt: TGTGCCAGCAGCCCAGGACAGGGGGCTGACACCGGGGAGCTGTTTTTT
abundance: .; j_gene: TRBJ1-3; d_gene: .; v_gene: TRBV18; CDR3aa: CASSPRGRGDGNTIYF; CDR3nt: TGTGCCAGCTCACCAAGAGGCAGGGGTGATGGAAACACCATATATTTT
abundance: .; j_gene: TRBJ2-1; d_gene: .; v_gene: TRBV29-1; CDR3aa: CSVDSSYNEQFF; CDR3nt: TGCAGCGTAGACAGCTCCTACAATGAGCAGTTCTTC
abundance: .; j_gene: TRBJ2-1; d_gene: .; v_gene: TRBV7-9; CDR3aa: CASSKTSNEQFF; CDR3nt: TGTGCCAGCAGCAAGACTAGTAATGAGCAGTTCTTC
abundance: .; j_gene: TRBJ2-2; d_gene: .; v_gene: TRBV7-3; CDR3aa: CASSLGANTGELFF; CDR3nt: TGTGCCAGCAGCTTGGGAGCGAACACCGGGGAGCTGTTTTTT
abundance: .; j_gene: TRBJ2-7; d_gene: .; v_gene: TRBV6-4; CDR3aa: CANYTPEQEGMRYEQYF; CDR3nt: TGTGCCAACTATACCCCGGAACAGGAAGGGATGCGGTACGAGCAGTACTTC
abundance: .; j_gene: TRBJ2-4; d_gene: .; v_gene: TRBV5-5; CDR3aa: CASSFSPSSQENQYF; CDR3nt: TGTGCCAGCAGCTTTTCCCCGTCTAGCCAGGAGAATCAGTACTTC
abundance: .; j_gene: TRBJ2-1; d_gene: TRBD2; v_gene: TRBV27; CDR3aa: CATMGLAGYNEQFF; CDR3nt: TGTGCCACTATGGGACTAGCGGGCTACAATGAGCAGTTCTTC
abundance: .; j_gene: TRBJ1-5; d_gene: .; v_gene: TRBV2; CDR3aa: CASIRDFQQPQHF; CDR3nt: TGTGCCAGCATCCGGGACTTTCAACAGCCCCAGCATTTT
abundance: .; j_gene: TRBJ2-1; d_gene: TRBD2; v_gene: TRBV13; CDR3aa: CASSLSGGSYNEQFF; CDR3nt: TGTGCCAGCAGCTTGAGCGGGGGTTCCTACAATGAGCAGTTCTTC
abundance: .; j_gene: TRBJ2-7; d_gene: .; v_gene: TRBV27; CDR3aa: CASSLQEGYEQYF; CDR3nt: TGTGCCAGCAGTTTGCAGGAGGGGTACGAGCAGTACTTC